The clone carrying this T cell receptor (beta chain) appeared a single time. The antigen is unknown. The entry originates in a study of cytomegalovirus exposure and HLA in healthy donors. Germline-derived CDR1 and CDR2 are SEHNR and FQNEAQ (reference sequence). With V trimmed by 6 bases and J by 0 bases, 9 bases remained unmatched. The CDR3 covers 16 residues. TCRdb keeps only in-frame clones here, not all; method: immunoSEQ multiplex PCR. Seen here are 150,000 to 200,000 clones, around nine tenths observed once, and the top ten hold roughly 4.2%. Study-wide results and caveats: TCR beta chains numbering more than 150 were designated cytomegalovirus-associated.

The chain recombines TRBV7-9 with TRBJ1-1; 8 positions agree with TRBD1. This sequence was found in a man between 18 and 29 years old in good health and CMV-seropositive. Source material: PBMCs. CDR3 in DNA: TGTGCCAGCAGTTCCGGACAGGGATTAATGAACACTGAAGCTTTCTTT. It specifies CASSSGQGLMNTEAFF. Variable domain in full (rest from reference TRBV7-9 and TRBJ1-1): DTGVSQNPRHKITKRGQNVTFRCDPISEHNRLYWYRQTLGQGPEFLTYFQNEAQLEKSRLLSDRFSAERPKGSFSTLEIQRTEQGDSAMYLCASSSGQGLMNTEAFFGQGTRLTVV.